This T cell receptor beta chain was sequenced during a study of cytomegalovirus exposure and HLA in healthy donors. About the research overall: Later analysis reported that the approximately 120 validation repertoires shared the platform of the 500 to 850 first-cohort repertoires. Whole-study findings and limits: A subsequent analysis found that TCR clusters from the first cohort also tended to co-occur in the 90 to 150 validation repertoires, with approximately 95% of cluster scores above 0.

Only in-frame clones appear in the TCRdb table, and some are missing; sequencing was by immunoSEQ multiplex PCR. The sample includes 150,000 or so clones, 85% of them seen just once. Among the 110 or so subjects of the validation cohort, separate from the roughly 670-subject first cohort, were the donors. Comments on this clone: Its matching antigen is unknown.

This receptor was obtained from a man younger than 40 in good health and CMV-seropositive. The sample comprised PBMCs.

For the CDR3, the DNA is TGCGCCAGCAGCCAAGAAGGACAGGGGCCCCTCTATGGCTACACCTTC. It specifies CASSQEGQGPLYGYTF. The J gene is TRBJ1-2, the V gene TRBV4-1; TRBD1 matches 9 bases. The CDR3 is made up of 16 amino acids. Unmatched junction bases numbered 6, after V lost 0 bases and J lost 4 bases. Per the germline V gene, CDR1 is MGHRA and CDR2 is YSYEKL.